The rows below give T cell receptor beta chains drawn from one sample of a study of early T cells in non-severe SARS-CoV-2 infection. TCRdb reprocessed the 5' RACE reads with MiXCR, giving one entry per CDR3 protein. Among 55,000 to 75,000 distinct CDR3 sequences, over 9% were seen once, and the ten largest hold 1.5% to 2%. Sample: whole blood. These receptors all come from an adult who was a healthcare worker with PCR-confirmed SARS-CoV-2 infection or an uninfected control (not recorded which). CDR3s include the opening cysteine and the closing phenylalanine or tryptophan. The D gene is left open where the match is weak. A row's size may be missing; if present it is once, few, many or a size class.

V gene: TRBV2; J gene: TRBJ2-1; clone size: NA; CDR3 length: 16; D gene: TRBD2; CDR3 protein: CASSEFGRGGPNEQFF; CDR3 DNA: TGTGCCAGCAGTGAATTCGGGCGGGGGGGCCCCAATGAGCAGTTCTTC
V gene: TRBV5-1; J gene: TRBJ2-2; clone size: NA; CDR3 length: 16; D gene: TRBD2; CDR3 protein: CASSPRSGGATGELFF; CDR3 DNA: TGCGCCAGCAGCCCGCGTAGCGGGGGGGCCACCGGGGAGCTGTTTTTT
V gene: TRBV11-2; J gene: TRBJ1-1; clone size: few; CDR3 length: 13; D gene: NA; CDR3 protein: CASSSPVWGEAFF; CDR3 DNA: TGTGCCAGCAGCTCCCCGGTGTGGGGTGAAGCTTTCTTT
V gene: TRBV7-9; J gene: TRBJ2-3; clone size: many; CDR3 length: 15; D gene: NA; CDR3 protein: CASSSTLARLDTQYF; CDR3 DNA: TGTGCCAGCAGCTCTACTCTGGCGCGGCTTGATACGCAGTATTTT
V gene: TRBV20-1; J gene: TRBJ2-1; clone size: many; CDR3 length: 15; D gene: TRBD1; CDR3 protein: CSARGRDSSYNEQFF; CDR3 DNA: TGCAGTGCTAGAGGCCGGGACAGCTCCTACAATGAGCAGTTCTTC
V gene: TRBV5-1; J gene: TRBJ2-1; clone size: many; CDR3 length: 14; D gene: TRBD1; CDR3 protein: CASSLDRGSWEQFF; CDR3 DNA: TGCGCCAGCAGCTTGGACAGGGGTTCCTGGGAGCAGTTCTTC
V gene: TRBV27; J gene: TRBJ1-2; clone size: few; CDR3 length: 14; D gene: NA; CDR3 protein: CASSFRGFNYGYTF; CDR3 DNA: TGTGCCAGCAGTTTTAGGGGGTTCAACTATGGCTACACCTTC
V gene: TRBV3-1; J gene: TRBJ2-3; clone size: few; CDR3 length: 14; D gene: NA; CDR3 protein: CASSQPRVTDTQYF; CDR3 DNA: TGTGCCAGCAGCCAACCGCGGGTGACAGATACGCAGTATTTT
V gene: TRBV20-1; J gene: TRBJ2-7; clone size: many; CDR3 length: 14; D gene: TRBD2; CDR3 protein: CSARIGGGAYEQYF; CDR3 DNA: TGCAGTGCTAGAATAGGCGGGGGAGCCTACGAGCAGTACTTC
V gene: TRBV29-1; J gene: TRBJ2-1; clone size: few; CDR3 length: 15; D gene: TRBD2; CDR3 protein: CSVEGSGGSYNEQFF; CDR3 DNA: TGCAGCGTTGAGGGGTCGGGGGGATCCTACAATGAGCAGTTCTTC
V gene: TRBV7-6; J gene: TRBJ2-1; clone size: many; CDR3 length: 15; D gene: NA; CDR3 protein: CASSLEVTSVHEQFF; CDR3 DNA: TGTGCCAGCAGCTTAGAGGTGACTAGTGTCCATGAGCAGTTCTTC
V gene: TRBV30; J gene: TRBJ2-3; clone size: many; CDR3 length: 14; D gene: NA; CDR3 protein: CAWALTGGTDTQYF; CDR3 DNA: TGTGCCTGGGCTCTGACCGGCGGCACAGATACGCAGTATTTT
V gene: TRBV2; J gene: TRBJ2-3; clone size: NA; CDR3 length: 12; D gene: NA; CDR3 protein: CASSGDVDTQYF; CDR3 DNA: TGTGCCAGCAGCGGAGATGTGGATACGCAGTATTTT
V gene: TRBV2; J gene: TRBJ2-3; clone size: NA; CDR3 length: 14; D gene: TRBD1; CDR3 protein: CASSRDRNTDTQYF; CDR3 DNA: TGTGCCAGTTCCCGGGACAGGAACACAGATACGCAGTATTTT
V gene: TRBV19; J gene: TRBJ2-3; clone size: many; CDR3 length: 16; D gene: TRBD2; CDR3 protein: CASSIRLAGAGDTQYF; CDR3 DNA: TGTGCCAGTAGTATCCGACTAGCGGGGGCAGGAGATACGCAGTATTTT
V gene: TRBV15; J gene: TRBJ1-5; clone size: few; CDR3 length: 12; D gene: NA; CDR3 protein: CATQTGNQPQHF; CDR3 DNA: TGTGCCACTCAGACAGGAAATCAGCCCCAGCATTTT
V gene: TRBV10-3; J gene: TRBJ2-1; clone size: many; CDR3 length: 16; D gene: TRBD1; CDR3 protein: CAISESSGTGTNEQFF; CDR3 DNA: TGTGCCATCAGTGAGTCCTCCGGGACAGGGACCAATGAGCAGTTCTTC
V gene: TRBV19; J gene: TRBJ2-7; clone size: few; CDR3 length: 13; D gene: NA; CDR3 protein: CASSENGSTKQYF; CDR3 DNA: TGTGCCAGTAGTGAAAACGGAAGTACGAAGCAGTACTTC
V gene: TRBV7-8; J gene: TRBJ2-1; clone size: many; CDR3 length: 17; D gene: NA; CDR3 protein: CASSLGPGGAQYNEQFF; CDR3 DNA: TGTGCCAGCAGCTTGGGACCTGGAGGGGCCCAATACAATGAGCAGTTCTTC
V gene: TRBV4-1; J gene: TRBJ1-5; clone size: many; CDR3 length: 16; D gene: NA; CDR3 protein: CASSQGLVAQNQPQHF; CDR3 DNA: TGCGCCAGCAGCCAAGGCTTGGTGGCACAAAATCAGCCCCAGCATTTT
V gene: TRBV29-1; J gene: TRBJ1-2; clone size: NA; CDR3 length: 14; D gene: NA; CDR3 protein: CSAAGPVGGSGYTF; CDR3 DNA: TGCAGCGCCGCCGGACCTGTGGGAGGAAGTGGCTACACCTTC
V gene: TRBV6-5; J gene: TRBJ2-5; clone size: NA; CDR3 length: 15; D gene: TRBD2; CDR3 protein: CASSRSGGGQETQYF; CDR3 DNA: TGTGCCAGCAGCCGTAGCGGGGGCGGGCAAGAGACCCAGTACTTC
V gene: TRBV13; J gene: TRBJ1-3; clone size: NA; CDR3 length: 15; D gene: TRBD1; CDR3 protein: CASSTTGGSGNTIYF; CDR3 DNA: TGTGCCAGCAGCACAACAGGGGGAAGTGGAAACACCATATATTTT
V gene: TRBV7-9; J gene: TRBJ1-1; clone size: few; CDR3 length: 14; D gene: TRBD1; CDR3 protein: CASSGDRGITEAFF; CDR3 DNA: TGTGCCAGCAGCGGGGACAGGGGGATCACTGAAGCTTTCTTT
V gene: TRBV29-1; J gene: TRBJ2-7; clone size: many; CDR3 length: 11; D gene: NA; CDR3 protein: CSVLGSYEQYF; CDR3 DNA: TGCAGCGTTCTAGGATCCTACGAGCAGTACTTC
V gene: TRBV20-1; J gene: TRBJ1-5; clone size: many; CDR3 length: 15; D gene: TRBD1; CDR3 protein: CSATYRGHSNQPQHF; CDR3 DNA: TGCAGTGCTACATACAGGGGGCATAGCAATCAGCCCCAGCATTTT
V gene: TRBV7-6; J gene: TRBJ1-6; clone size: NA; CDR3 length: 14; D gene: NA; CDR3 protein: CASSLGPTNSPLHF; CDR3 DNA: TGTGCCAGCAGCTTAGGGCCGACAAATTCACCCCTCCACTTT
V gene: TRBV20-1; J gene: TRBJ2-7; clone size: many; CDR3 length: 15; D gene: TRBD1; CDR3 protein: CSAREGGQGRLEQYF; CDR3 DNA: TGCAGTGCTAGAGAGGGAGGACAGGGGAGACTAGAGCAGTACTTC
V gene: TRBV7-2; J gene: TRBJ2-7; clone size: few; CDR3 length: 13; D gene: TRBD2; CDR3 protein: CASSRLAGYEQYF; CDR3 DNA: TGTGCCAGCAGCCGACTAGCGGGCTACGAGCAGTACTTC
V gene: TRBV4-3; J gene: TRBJ2-7; clone size: few; CDR3 length: 15; D gene: NA; CDR3 protein: CASSDRTDGIYEQYF; CDR3 DNA: TGCGCCAGCAGTGACCGGACGGACGGAATCTACGAGCAGTACTTC